Given below is one TCR beta chain in context. Antigen specificity is unknown. The entry originates in a study of OX40 agonist ivuxolimab in advanced cancers. General study results and limits: Some nonresponders likewise displayed low normalized T-cell clonal expansion. Circulating CD4+ and CD8+ T cells showed clonal expansion by week 6 at 0.1 to 3.0 mg/kg.

The protocol was immunoSEQ multiplex PCR, while the TCRdb copy is restricted to in-frame clones and leaves out a portion. This sample yields over 55,000 clones, of which around 81% are seen a single time; 8.2% belongs to the top ten. After removal of 8 bases from V and 0 bases from J, the junction contained 5 bases not matched to a gene. Germline lookup yields CDR1 KGHSH and CDR2 LQKENI. The CDR3 is made up of 14 amino acids. Sequences were derived from CD4+ or CD8+ T cells sorted from blood, sampled in a trial of the OX40 agonist ivuxolimab. This rearrangement joins TRBV18 to TRBJ2-3, with 7 bases that match TRBD2. The source is an adult with an advanced solid tumor such as melanoma, head and neck, liver or kidney cancer. CDR3 in DNA: TGTGCCAGCGGAGCGGGGTCTAGCACAGATACGCAGTATTTT. It yields the protein CASGAGSSTDTQYF.